One TCR beta chain is described in this entry. Its specific antigen is unknown. Base qualities are not recorded, but no much larger clone differs from it by a single base. The data stem from a study of blood T cell repertoires in COVID-19 (dated by TCRdb to the early 2020s). Background for the entire study: Samples covering the acute and convalescent phases of COVID-19 were provided by collaborators in the United States, Italy and Spain. The prospective study material was composed of cDNA or gDNA derived from T cells, B-cell-depleted T cells, or PBMCs. Where HLA class I and class II types were available, the types were taken from metadata supplied by the sample provider, not from assay-based typing. Samples came from the ongoing ImmuneRACE study (first 160 participants) plus 1,254 subjects from 6 global collaborators. Sample metadata almost always included a de-identified subject ID, COVID-19 status, age in years and sex. The repertoires were released in a freely available public database meant as a resource for research on the immune response to SARS-CoV-2. Subjects who had been exposed to COVID-19, were actively infected with it, or had recovered from it provided the deeply sampled blood TCRbeta repertoires that made up the dataset. Study-level results and caveats: The amount of clinical and demographic metadata varied by source and participant and was provided uncurated.

The immunoSEQ Assay, a bias-controlled multiplex PCR, was used to amplify TCRbeta CDR3 regions from genomic DNA. The authors' pipeline ran thus. Nucleated cell counts per sample were estimated from amplification of reference gene primers within the assay. To quantify the absolute abundance of each unique TCRbeta CDR3 rearrangement, sequence reads were collapsed and filtered. For each sample, productive Simpson clonality was calculated as the square root of Simpson's diversity index across productive rearrangements. This immuneACCESS table, as held by TCRdb, lists in-frame sequences with V and J called but not all clones. Of the missing ones, under half trace to an unresolved V gene in checked studies; the others have no known cause. The V and J calls and the clone size are those of that table, but D and trimming were determined from the DNA. Within this sample are 84,000 or so clones, with around 80% of them counted one time only. The top ten clonotypes cover around 16% of the sample.

Each collaborating institution followed its own protocols to collect whole blood in K2EDTA tubes. Collaborator samples were shipped for TCRbeta analysis as frozen whole blood, isolated PBMCs, or DNA extracted from either sample type. The germline V gene (reference sequence) sets CDR1 to SEHNR and CDR2 to FQNEAQ. From cysteine to phenylalanine, the CDR3 is 13 amino acids long. Only CDR3 DNA is held: 39 bases, read in frame from base 1. V loses 6 bases of germline sequence and J loses 4 bases, and the interval between the two ends is 10 bases. The clonotype originates from an elderly woman with acute or convalescent COVID-19. In this chain, TRBV7-9 is recombined with TRBJ2-1; 7 matching bases give a weak D call of TRBD2. The sequencing input was peripheral blood. DNA sequence: TGTGCCAGCAGGGCGGGGGCATACAATGAGCAGTTCTTC. It is translated as CASRAGAYNEQFF.